The clone carrying this T cell receptor (beta chain) was counted at least ten times. What it binds is unknown. This CDR3 region has 13 residues. The trim removed 6 bases at V and 10 bases at J, leaving 4 bases unmatched. Germline V gives CDR1 LNHDA, CDR2 SQIVND (reference sequence). This entry comes from a study of T cells in Graves' hyperthyroidism and ophthalmopathy. Study conclusions and caveats: Onset of ophthalmopathy came a median around 6.2 months after the model predicted it.

RNA transcripts yielded amplified TCR beta CDR3 regions. The HTBI primer set served for first-round RT-PCR of the TCR CDR3. TCRdb processed the multiplex PCR reads anew with MiXCR; each CDR3 protein has one entry. The data contain 800,000 or so distinct CDR3 sequences, about two fifths of them singletons. Each diagnosis was grounded in clinical symptoms, serum thyroxine and TRAb, thyroid ultrasound, and orbital computed tomography. Material: blood. This rearrangement joins TRBV19 to TRBJ1-6; 9 bases are shared with TRBD1. This TCR derives from a man younger than 35 with Graves' hyperthyroidism. The CDR3 region has the DNA TGTGCCAGTAGACAGGGGGCATGGTCACCCCTCCACTTT. As protein: CASRQGAWSPLHF.